This T cell receptor (beta chain) was captured by sequencing in a study of response to subunit inactivated influenza vaccine. A remark on this clonotype: The antigen is undetermined.

TCRdb ran MiXCR on the RT-PCR reads and lists one entry per CDR3 protein. The sample includes hundreds of thousands of distinct CDR3 sequences, 10% to 15% of them seen just once. Findings of the study overall: The authors proposed limited new T cell recruitment per seasonal influenza vaccination.

Trimming removed 3 bases from V and 9 bases from J, with 9 bases in between. This CDR3 has 13 residues. In germline, CDR1 is LNHNV, CDR2 YYDKDF (reference sequence). This rearrangement joins TRBV15 to TRBJ1-6; D remains unclear. The sequences come from PBMCs from blood, collected on the day of vaccination. The TCR originated in a man aged 50 to 59 who received an inactivated influenza vaccine. The CDR3 protein is CATSRDWVSPLHF. In DNA, the CDR3 is TGTGCCACCAGCAGGGACTGGGTTTCACCCCTCCACTTT.